This T cell receptor beta chain was sequenced in a study of identical twins. In this sample, this clonotype turned up many times. Its target is unknown. Each CDR3 protein gets one entry after TCRdb re-called the 5' RACE reads with MiXCR. The repertoire holds around 1.7 million distinct CDR3 sequences, with less than 35% as singletons. Overall study results and limits: For out-of-frame alpha sequences shared by twins, low generation probability was in excess. With beta out-of-frame sequences, excess sharing by twins was weaker.

Trimming removed 8 bases at V and 3 bases at J, with 15 bases between. The CDR3 is 14 amino acids. Germline V lookup: CDR1 MGHDK, CDR2 SYGVNS. The chain carries TRBV25-1 and TRBJ2-3; D possibly matches TRBD1 or TRBD2 (5 bases each). The sample taken for sequencing was cord blood. The clonotype comes from a newborn girl in good health. In DNA form, the CDR3 reads TGTGCCAGCGGGCAACGGGGCTTAACAGATACGCAGTATTTT. This gives the protein CASGQRGLTDTQYF.